These 22 T cell receptor beta chains were all obtained from the same sample, sequenced in a study of CD8+ T cells in alopecia areata. Treatment indicated: oral pan-JAK inhibitor, 5-10 mg twice daily. RNA, once extracted, was reverse transcribed into cDNA for use as the sequencing template. Generated by immunoSEQ multiplex PCR, the TCRdb table keeps only in-frame clones and is missing some. The sample yields 60,000 to 85,000 clones, approximately 66% seen once. The starting material was CD8+ T cells sorted from blood, obtained at week 24, from a patient treated with tofacitinib. These receptors all come from a human donor with alopecia areata.

V usage is TRBV27 and J usage is TRBJ2-7; 7 bases map to TRBD1. The germline V gene has CDR1 MNHEY and CDR2 SMNVEV (reference sequence). Trimming at V came to 5 bases and at J to 4 bases, leaving 5 bases not matched to a gene. This CDR3 comprises 13 residues. The CDR3 DNA is TGTGCCAGCAGTCCCCTGACAGGGTACGAGCAGTACTTC. Protein: CASSPLTGYEQYF.

The rearrangement links TRBV5-6 to TRBJ2-7; 11 positions match TRBD1. CDR1 is SGHDT, CDR2 YYEEEE, per germline. Losses at the gene ends were 4 bases for V and 7 bases for J; bases not matched to a gene: 10. There are 15 residues in the CDR3. The CDR3 spells CASSPRTGGAEEQYF. Here the CDR3 DNA reads TGTGCCAGCAGCCCAAGGACAGGGGGCGCCGAGGAGCAGTACTTC.

The V and J genes are TRBV5-1 and TRBJ2-7; a possible D gene is TRBD1 (6 bases). In germline, CDR1 is SGHRS, CDR2 YFSETQ. This CDR3 spans 14 amino acids. V gave up 3 bases and J gave up 2 bases, with 12 bases separating them. The CDR3 DNA reads TGCGCCAGCAGCTCCGGGACACGGACCTACGAGCAGTACTTC. Protein: CASSSGTRTYEQYF.

The rearrangement links TRBV30 to TRBJ1-1, with TRBD1 identical over 7 bases. The CDR3 is made up of 14 amino acids. CDR1 and CDR2 from the germline V gene are GTSNPN and SVGIG (reference sequence). Losses at the gene ends were 5 bases for V and 7 bases for J; bases not matched to a gene: 13. The CDR3 region has the DNA TGTGCCTGGGCCGACAGGGCGGCCCTCGGTGAAGCTTTCTTT. As protein: CAWADRAALGEAFF.

There are a few counts of this clone. This sequence joins TRBV4-3 and TRBJ2-7, with D possibly TRBD2 on 7 matching bases. The CDR3 extends over 15 amino acids. Germline loops: CDR1 LGHNA, CDR2 YSLEER. V was pared by 0 bases and J by 5 bases, with 14 bases between. CDR3 region: CASSQELGGPNEQYF. CDR3 nucleotide sequence: TGCGCCAGCAGCCAAGAATTGGGGGGGCCTAACGAGCAGTACTTC.

The chain recombines TRBV4-2 with TRBJ2-7; 8 positions match TRBD1. Germline CDR1 LGHNA, CDR2 YNFKEQ. Trimming cost V 1 base and J 5 bases; bases outside gene matches: 4. This CDR3 spans 14 amino acids. CDR3 amino acids: CASSQATGANEQYF. The CDR3 nucleotides are TGTGCCAGCAGCCAAGCGACAGGGGCCAACGAGCAGTACTTC.

The chain combines TRBV7-9 with TRBJ1-1; D not certain. V was clipped by 2 bases and J by 6 bases, with 7 bases between them. This CDR3 region has 12 residues. Germline CDR1 reads SEHNR; CDR2 reads FQNEAQ (reference sequence). This CDR3 is CASSLLVAEAFF. DNA of the CDR3: TGTGCCAGCAGCTTACTGGTGGCTGAAGCTTTCTTT.

The chain links TRBV7-8 to TRBJ2-7; no clear D. Looked up from germline, CDR1 is SGHVS and CDR2 is FQNEAQ. The CDR3 is made up of 15 amino acids. The ends were cut back, 2 bases at V and 3 bases at J, with 14 bases in the middle. CDR3 DNA: TGTGCCAGCAGCTTATATCTCAGGCAGGACTACGAGCAGTACTTC. As protein: CASSLYLRQDYEQYF.

This chain uses TRBV4-3 with TRBJ1-2; unclear D gene. CDR3 size: 15 residues. Germline CDR1 LGHNA, CDR2 YSLEER. Trimming left V 0 bases short and J 4 bases short, with 12 bases between. CDR3 sequence: CASSQDPDESYGYTF. As DNA, the CDR3 is TGCGCCAGCAGCCAAGATCCAGACGAGTCCTATGGCTACACCTTC.

This clone came up a few times. This chain joins TRBV5-1 and TRBJ2-1; TRBD1 matches at 8 bases. From germline, CDR1 is SGHRS and CDR2 YFSETQ. The CDR3 is 15 amino acids. V lost 0 bases to trimming and J lost 4 bases; unmatched junction nucleotides: 3. In nucleotides, the CDR3 is TGCGCCAGCAGCTTGGCGCAGGGGGCTTACAATGAGCAGTTCTTC. It yields the protein CASSLAQGAYNEQFF.

The V gene is TRBV7-2, the J gene TRBJ2-5, with a tentative D call TRBD2 (6 bases). The V and J ends lost 4 bases and 5 bases respectively, with 14 bases between them. The CDR3 totals 14 residues. The germline V gene has CDR1 SGHTA and CDR2 FQGNSA. The CDR3 DNA is TGTGCCAGCAGCTCCCTTGGGGGGTACGAGACCCAGTACTTC. Its protein product is CASSSLGGYETQYF.

V and J are TRBV5-6 and TRBJ2-1; no reliable D call. The germline V and J ends were trimmed by 8 bases and 0 bases, with 18 bases remaining between them. Per the germline V gene, CDR1 is SGHDT and CDR2 is YYEEEE. This CDR3 is built from 16 residues. Here the CDR3 DNA reads TGTGCCAGTATTTTACCCGCGTCATACTCCTACAATGAGCAGTTCTTC. Translating gives CASILPASYSYNEQFF. Filled out from reference TRBV5-6 and TRBJ2-1, the complete variable domain reads DAGVTQSPTHLIKTRGQQVTLRCSPKSGHDTVSWYQQALGQGPQFIFQYYEEEERQRGNFPDRFSGHQFPNYSSELNVNALLLGDSALYLCASILPASYSYNEQFFGPGTRLTVL.

The chain employs TRBV5-1 and TRBJ1-6; D not resolved. V was clipped by 4 bases and J by 8 bases, with 7 bases between them. Germline V CDR1 and CDR2: SGHRS, YFSETQ. This CDR3 comprises 12 residues. CDR3 in amino acids: CASSPFDSPLHF. The DNA for the CDR3 is TGCGCCAGCAGCCCGTTCGATTCACCCCTCCACTTT. The entire variable domain, with the rest obtained from reference TRBV5-1 and TRBJ1-6, is as follows: KAGVTQTPRYLIKTRGQQVTLSCSPISGHRSVSWYQQTPGQGLQFLFEYFSETQRNKGNFPGRFSGRQFSNSRSEMNVSTLELGDSALYLCASSPFDSPLHFGNGTRLTVT.

This clone was seen only a few times. V and J are TRBV29-1 and TRBJ1-2; TRBD1 aligns across 7 bases. The germline CDR1 and CDR2 sequences are SQVTM and ANQGSEA. This CDR3 has 13 amino acids. Trimming cost V 6 bases and J 5 bases; bases outside gene matches: 9. This chain's CDR3 is CSVAPGQPYGYTF. CDR3 bases: TGCAGCGTGGCACCGGGACAGCCTTATGGCTACACCTTC.

The chain's CDR3 is CSVEVSARTSGYTGELFF. CDR3 DNA: TGCAGCGTTGAAGTTTCTGCGCGGACTAGCGGTTATACCGGGGAGCTGTTTTTT. V gene TRBV29-1 combines with J gene TRBJ2-2; 10 positions match TRBD2. The length of the CDR3 is 18 residues. Trimming removed 1 base from V and 5 bases from J; junction bases left unmatched: 13. CDR1 is SQVTM and CDR2 is ANQGSEA in the germline V gene.

Concerning this clone itself: This sample also contains other DNA sequences that code for the same CDR3. The V and J genes are TRBV9 and TRBJ2-1, with D possibly matching TRBD1 (5 bases). Germline loops: CDR1 SGDLS, CDR2 YYNGEE. The length of the CDR3 is 15 residues. The V and J ends lost 0 bases and 2 bases respectively, with 9 bases between them. The CDR3 loop is CASSVGQSPYNEQFF. CDR3 DNA sequence: TGTGCCAGCAGCGTAGGACAGTCCCCCTACAATGAGCAGTTCTTC.

This clone has more than one count but fewer than ten. V is TRBV7-9 and J is TRBJ1-5; maybe TRBD1 (5 bases). V gave up 4 bases and J gave up 0 bases, with 7 bases separating them. The CDR3 has 14 amino acids. Germline CDR1 and CDR2: SEHNR and FQNEAQ (reference sequence). DNA for the CDR3: TGTGCCAGCAGCTCGCAGGGTAGCAATCAGCCCCAGCATTTT. Encoded protein: CASSSQGSNQPQHF.

The chain couples TRBV4-1 to TRBJ2-2; 8 bases line up with TRBD2. V dropped 3 bases and J dropped 0; count of bases not matched to a gene: 6. This CDR3 has 17 amino acids. Germline V gene sequence: CDR1 MGHRA, CDR2 YSYEKL. CDR3 sequence (DNA): TGCGCCAGCAGCCAGAGGCGGGGGGCTTCGAACACCGGGGAGCTGTTTTTT. Translation: CASSQRRGASNTGELFF.

The chain couples TRBV5-1 to TRBJ1-4; maybe TRBD1 (6 bases). Trimming removed 2 bases from V and 3 bases from J, with 17 bases in between. CDR3 length equals 17 residues. Looked up from germline, CDR1 is SGHRS and CDR2 is YFSETQ. The CDR3 DNA sequence: TGCGCCAGCAGCTTTGGTTGGGGGGGCGAAGCTAATGAAAAACTGTTTTTT. Residues: CASSFGWGGEANEKLFF.

The V and J genes are TRBV4-3 and TRBJ2-7; 7 nucleotides agree with TRBD1. V lost 0 bases to trimming and J lost 3 bases; unmatched junction nucleotides: 5. The CDR3 spans 15 residues. Germline CDR1 and CDR2: LGHNA and YSLEER. Written as DNA, the CDR3 is TGCGCCAGCAGCCAAGAGACAGGGAGCTACTACGAGCAGTACTTC. Its protein is CASSQETGSYYEQYF.

This clone appeared a few times. This chain connects TRBV5-1 to TRBJ1-2; D not certain. Germline CDR1 SGHRS, CDR2 YFSETQ. This CDR3 spans 14 amino acids. V was pared by 2 bases and J by 6 bases, with 14 bases between. CDR3 sequence: CASSLDVSLDGYTF. CDR3 in DNA: TGCGCCAGCAGCTTAGATGTCAGTTTGGATGGCTACACCTTC.

The chain joins TRBV9 to TRBJ2-7; D might be TRBD2 (6 bases). The CDR3 runs to 15 residues. V was cut by 0 bases and J by 1 base, with 11 bases left in between. Germline CDR1 and CDR2: SGDLS and YYNGEE. As DNA, the CDR3 is TGTGCCAGCAGCGTAGCCCCTAGCGAGTCCTACGAGCAGTACTTC. Protein product: CASSVAPSESYEQYF.